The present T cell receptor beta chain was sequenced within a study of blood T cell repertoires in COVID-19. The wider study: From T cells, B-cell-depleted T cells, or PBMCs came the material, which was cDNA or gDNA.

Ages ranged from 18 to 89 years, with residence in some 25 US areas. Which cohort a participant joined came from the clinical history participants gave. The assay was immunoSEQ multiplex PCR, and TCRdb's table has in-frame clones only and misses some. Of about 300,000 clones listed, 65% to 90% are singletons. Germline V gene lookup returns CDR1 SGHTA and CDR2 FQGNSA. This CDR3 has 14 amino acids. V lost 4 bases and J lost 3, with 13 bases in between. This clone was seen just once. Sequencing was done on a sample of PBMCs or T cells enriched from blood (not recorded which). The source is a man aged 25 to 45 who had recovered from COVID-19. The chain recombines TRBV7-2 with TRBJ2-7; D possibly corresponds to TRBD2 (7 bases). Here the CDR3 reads CASSWEGGYYEQYF. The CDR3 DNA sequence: TGTGCCAGCAGCTGGGAGGGGGGCTACTACGAGCAGTACTTC. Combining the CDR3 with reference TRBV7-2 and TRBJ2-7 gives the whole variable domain GAGVSQSPSNKVTEKGKDVELRCDPISGHTALYWYRQSLGQGLEFLIYFQGNSAPDKSGLPSDRFSAERTGGSVSTLTIQRTQQEDSAVYLCASSWEGGYYEQYFGPGTRLTVT.